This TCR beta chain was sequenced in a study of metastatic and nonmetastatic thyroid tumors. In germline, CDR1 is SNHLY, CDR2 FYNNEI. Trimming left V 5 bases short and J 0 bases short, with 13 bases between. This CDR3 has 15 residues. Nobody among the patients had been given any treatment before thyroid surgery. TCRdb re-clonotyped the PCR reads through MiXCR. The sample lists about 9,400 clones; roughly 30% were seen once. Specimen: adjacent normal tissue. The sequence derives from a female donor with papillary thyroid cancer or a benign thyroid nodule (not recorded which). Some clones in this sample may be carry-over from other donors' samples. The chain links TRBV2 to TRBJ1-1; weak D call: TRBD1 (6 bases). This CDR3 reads CASSLQGFMNTEAFF. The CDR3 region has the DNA TGTGCCAGCAGTCTACAGGGATTCATGAACACTGAAGCTTTCTTT.